The rows below give T cell receptor beta chains drawn from one sample of a study of T cell clones after liver transplantation. Assay used: immunoSEQ multiplex PCR; TCRdb lists only in-frame clones, some missing. The sample contains about 16,000 clones, 85% to 90% of which appear only once. Sequences were derived from CD8+ T cells from blood, sampled just over 45 months after liver transplant. The receptors shown here come from a human patient who received a liver transplant. The graft donor may have contributed some T cells. Both conserved end residues are part of each CDR3. The D gene is left open where the match is weak. The listing skips clone size in some rows; elsewhere it reads once, few, many or a size class.

clone_size j_call v_call d_call cdr3_aa cdr3_nt
- TRBJ1-4 TRBV4-1 - CASSQPFERARNEKLFF TGCGCCAGCAGCCAACCTTTCGAACGGGCGAGGAATGAAAAACTGTTTTTT
- TRBJ1-4 TRBV14 TRBD1 CASSQVAGGQVNEKLFF TGTGCCAGCAGCCAAGTAGCAGGGGGACAGGTGAATGAAAAACTGTTTTTT
- TRBJ1-5 TRBV6-1 - CASRDLNNQPQHF TGTGCCAGCAGGGACTTGAATAATCAGCCCCAGCATTTT
- TRBJ2-1 TRBV10-1 - CASSESFEESYNEQFF TGCGCCAGCAGTGAGTCTTTTGAGGAGTCCTACAATGAGCAGTTCTTC
- TRBJ2-2 TRBV5-4 - CASSLGQQNTGELFF TGTGCCAGCAGCTTGGGGCAGCAGAACACCGGGGAGCTGTTTTTT
- TRBJ2-7 TRBV19 - CASSIWGRLNEQYF TGTGCCAGTAGTATATGGGGGAGGTTGAACGAGCAGTACTTC
- TRBJ2-1 TRBV11-2 - CASSPRPGTRLWEQFF TGTGCCAGCAGCCCTCGCCCCGGGACGCGGCTCTGGGAGCAGTTCTTC
- TRBJ2-3 TRBV5-6 - CASSLAGVSTDTQYF TGTGCCAGCAGCTTGGCGGGAGTGTCAACAGATACGCAGTATTTT
once TRBJ2-7 TRBV2 - CASSVLQNFYEQYF TGTGCCAGCAGTGTCTTGCAGAACTTCTACGAGCAGTACTTC
once TRBJ2-6 TRBV5-1 - CASSLSSGANVLTF TGCGCCAGCAGCTTGAGCTCTGGGGCCAACGTCCTGACTTTC
- TRBJ2-1 TRBV7-6 TRBD2 CASSLAGTSGRYEQFF TGTGCCAGCAGCTTAGCGGGGACTAGCGGGAGATATGAGCAGTTCTTC
- TRBJ1-1 TRBV7-9 - CASSLGEVLGTEAFF TGTGCCAGCAGCTTAGGGGAGGTCCTAGGCACTGAAGCTTTCTTT